Shown below are 30 T cell receptor beta chains from a single sample sequenced in a study of lung T cells in sarcoidosis with Löfgren's syndrome. Using its own MiXCR run on the reads, TCRdb lists one record per CDR3 protein. The repertoire includes more than 50,000 distinct CDR3 sequences, roughly 20% of them detected once, and about 2.3% sits in the top ten. The specimen was CD4+ T cells from PBMCs. Receptors were obtained from a human donor with sarcoidosis (Löfgren's syndrome or another form), or a control subject (not recorded which).

This clonotype was counted many times. The rearrangement joins TRBV20-1 to TRBJ2-1, with D possibly being TRBD1 (6 bases). The length of the CDR3 is 13 residues. V dropped 3 bases and J dropped 2 bases, with 8 bases sitting between them. Germline V gene data show CDR1 as DFQATT and CDR2 as SNEGSKA (reference sequence). The CDR3 loop reads CSASAGAYNEQFF. DNA of the CDR3: TGCAGTGCTAGTGCAGGGGCCTACAATGAGCAGTTCTTC.

This chain connects TRBV18 to TRBJ2-5, with 7 bases matching TRBD1. The J segment lost 4 bases and the V segment lost 2 bases, leaving 7 bases of the junction unmatched. From germline, CDR1 is KGHSH and CDR2 LQKENI. This CDR3 has 15 residues. CDR3 region: CASSPSTGFGETQYF. CDR3 nucleotide sequence: TGTGCCAGCTCACCATCGACAGGGTTTGGAGAGACCCAGTACTTC.

This clonotype was seen many times. The rearrangement uses TRBV12-5 and TRBJ2-7; D unresolved. CDR3 length equals 19 residues. Looked up from germline, CDR1 is LGHNT and CDR2 is FRNRAP. V was pared by 0 bases and J by 0 bases, with 21 bases between. The CDR3 DNA follows: TGTGCTAGTGGTTTGGTACTTGCCTTCGGGTTTGGGAACTCCTACGAGCAGTACTTC. Translated, it gives CASGLVLAFGFGNSYEQYF. The full variable domain, in which reference TRBV12-5 and TRBJ2-7 provide the parts outside the CDR3, is DARVTQTPRHKVTEMGQEVTMRCQPILGHNTVFWYRQTMMQGLELLAYFRNRAPLDDSGMPKDRFSAEMPDATLATLKIQPSEPRDSAVYFCASGLVLAFGFGNSYEQYFGPGTRLTVT.

In the case of this clonotype: Given the absence of the conserved phenylalanine or tryptophan at the CDR3 end, a read error is likely. V gene TRBV18 combines with J gene TRBJ1-2, with D perhaps TRBD1 (5 bases). With 3 bases removed from V and 6 bases from J, the gap between germline ends came to 17 bases. This CDR3 comprises 15 residues. In germline, CDR1 is KGHSH, CDR2 LQKENI. CDR3 protein: CASSPVPGSANGYTL. The CDR3 DNA reads TGTGCCAGCTCACCGGTTCCAGGGTCTGCAAATGGCTACACCCTC.

This clonotype was recorded at least ten times. The V call is TRBV24-1, the J call TRBJ2-3, with 11 positions matching TRBD2. The trim removed 8 bases at V and 1 base at J, leaving 4 bases unmatched. Germline lookup yields CDR1 KGHDR and CDR2 SFDVKD. CDR3 length: 15 amino acids. The CDR3 here is CATTSSGGRTDTQYF. CDR3 sequence (DNA): TGTGCCACCACCTCTAGCGGGGGGCGCACAGATACGCAGTATTTT.

The V call is TRBV5-1, the J call TRBJ2-3, with unresolved D. The V and J ends lost 0 bases and 0 bases respectively, with 8 bases between them. Germline V gives CDR1 SGHRS, CDR2 YFSETQ. The CDR3 runs 15 residues. As DNA, the CDR3 is TGCGCCAGCAGCTTGGGGCCTGCTAGCACAGATACGCAGTATTTT. Translating it yields CASSLGPASTDTQYF. Supplemented by reference TRBV5-1 and TRBJ2-3, the full variable domain reads KAGVTQTPRYLIKTRGQQVTLSCSPISGHRSVSWYQQTPGQGLQFLFEYFSETQRNKGNFPGRFSGRQFSNSRSEMNVSTLELGDSALYLCASSLGPASTDTQYFGPGTRLTVL.

This clonotype was counted many times. V gene TRBV7-2 combines with J gene TRBJ1-3; 8 bases fit TRBD1. V was clipped by 6 bases and J by 4 bases; unmatched bases: 11. Per the germline V gene, CDR1 is SGHTA and CDR2 is FQGNSA. The CDR3 length is 16 residues. The CDR3 DNA follows: TGTGCCAGCAGGCATCCACACAGGGGGTCGGGAAACACCATATATTTT. Encoded protein: CASRHPHRGSGNTIYF.

There are a few counts of this clonotype. V gene TRBV3-1 combines with J gene TRBJ2-3, with D hard to call. CDR1 is LGHDT, CDR2 YNNKEL, per germline (reference sequence). The CDR3 runs to 18 residues. Trimming removed 0 bases at V and 0 bases at J, with 16 bases between. The chain's CDR3 is CASSQDFVPAVSTDTQYF. Written as DNA, the CDR3 is TGTGCCAGCAGCCAAGATTTTGTTCCGGCGGTTAGCACAGATACGCAGTATTTT.

Many counts were recorded for this clonotype. The chain couples TRBV20-1 to TRBJ1-5; D is undetermined. The CDR3 loop spans 13 amino acids. V lost 1 base to trimming and J lost 2 bases, with 6 bases between them. Germline assignment: CDR1 DFQATT and CDR2 SNEGSKA (reference sequence). The CDR3 loop is CSARVDGNQPQHF. In DNA form, the CDR3 reads TGCAGTGCTAGAGTTGACGGCAATCAGCCCCAGCATTTT.

Remarks on this clonotype: Here the CDR3 omits its conserved ending phenylalanine or tryptophan, so a read error is the likely source. The chain carries TRBV19 and TRBJ2-1, with D possibly TRBD2 on 6 matching bases. The V gene lost 5 bases and the J gene lost 2 bases, with 25 bases spanning the gap. CDR1 and CDR2 (germline): LNHDA, SQIVND (reference sequence). The CDR3 runs to 19 residues. The CDR3 spells CASSPPIGAGLGPYNEQFL. Here the CDR3 DNA reads TGTGCCAGTAGTCCTCCAATCGGGGCGGGGTTGGGCCCCTACAATGAGCAGTTCCTC.

There are many counts of this clonotype. This sequence joins TRBV6-1 and TRBJ2-3; no firm D call. The CDR3 has 14 residues. The germline V and J ends were trimmed by 5 bases and 7 bases, with 16 bases remaining between them. CDR1 is MNHNS, CDR2 SASEGT, per germline. CDR3 nucleotides: TGTGCCAGCAGTTCTCCACCCCGAGCCTATACGCAGTATTTT. Amino acids: CASSSPPRAYTQYF.

This clonotype came up a few times. The chain is built from TRBV7-9 and TRBJ2-7; TRBD2 aligns across 7 bases. The CDR3 consists of 14 residues. Germline V gives CDR1 SEHNR, CDR2 FQNEAQ (reference sequence). V lost 4 bases, J lost 2 bases, and 5 bases stayed unmatched. Here the CDR3 reads CASSSPGGTYEQYV. The CDR3 DNA reads as TGTGCCAGCAGCTCACCGGGGGGTACCTACGAGCAGTACGTC.

The chain carries TRBV5-1 and TRBJ1-1, with D unclear. The CDR3 has 14 amino acids. V was cut by 0 bases and J by 1 base, with 7 bases left in between. Germline CDR1 and CDR2: SGHRS and YFSETQ. CDR3 sequence (DNA): TGCGCCAGCAGCTTGGTATCAGGGAACACTGAAGCTTTCTTT. It encodes CASSLVSGNTEAFF.

Only a few counts were recorded for this clonotype. This chain links TRBV11-1 with TRBJ1-1; D is perhaps TRBD1 (6 bases). The length of the CDR3 is 14 residues. V dropped 2 bases and J dropped 5 bases, with 12 bases sitting between them. Germline values: CDR1 SGHAT, CDR2 FQDESV (reference sequence). This CDR3 is CASSLTQGVTEAFF. The CDR3 DNA sequence: TGTGCCAGCAGCTTAACACAGGGAGTGACTGAAGCTTTCTTT.

In this sample, this clonotype turned up a few times. The genes are TRBV29-1 and TRBJ2-3, with 9 bases lining up with TRBD2. The CDR3 spans 13 residues. Germline lookup yields CDR1 SQVTM and CDR2 ANQGSEA. Trimming cost V 7 bases and J 3 bases; bases outside gene matches: 5. CDR3 sequence (DNA): TGCAGCGGTAATAGCGGGAGTACAGATACGCAGTATTTT. Amino acids: CSGNSGSTDTQYF.

Of note for this clonotype: A much larger clone sits a single nucleotide away, making a read error possible. This likely comes from a read error, as the CDR3 has no conserved phenylalanine or tryptophan at its end. The V and J genes are TRBV12-3 or TRBV12-4 and TRBJ2-1, with 7 nucleotides matching TRBD2. Unmatched junction bases numbered 12, after V lost 7 bases and J lost 0 bases. The CDR3 contains 17 residues. CDR3 region: CASTVPGRGSSYNEQFV. The CDR3, as DNA: TGTGCCAGCACTGTACCGGGGCGGGGGAGCTCCTACAATGAGCAGTTCGTC.

This clonotype showed up just a few times. The genes are TRBV19 and TRBJ1-1; 8 positions agree with TRBD1. V lost 7 bases to trimming and J lost 1 base; unmatched junction nucleotides: 5. This CDR3 region has 14 residues. Germline values: CDR1 LNHDA, CDR2 SQIVND (reference sequence). CDR3 residues: CASILTGGNTEAFF. The DNA for the CDR3 is TGTGCCAGTATTCTCACAGGGGGGAACACTGAAGCTTTCTTT.

In its sample, this clonotype was seen a few times. V usage is TRBV7-9 and J usage is TRBJ2-7; 10 bases fit TRBD2. CDR3 length: 17 amino acids. The trim removed 0 bases at V and 0 bases at J, leaving 5 bases unmatched. Germline loops: CDR1 SEHNR, CDR2 FQNEAQ (reference sequence). CDR3: CASSLARSSGSSYEQYF. The CDR3 nucleotides read TGTGCCAGCAGCTTAGCGCGATCTAGCGGGAGCTCCTACGAGCAGTACTTC.

The chain recombines TRBV4-1 with TRBJ1-2, with D unclear. The CDR3 totals 17 residues. The V end lost 0 bases, the J end lost 5 bases, and 19 bases lay between the germline ends. CDR1 MGHRA and CDR2 YSYEKL come from the germline V gene. This CDR3 reads CASSQDRPLQDFYGYTF. The CDR3 DNA sequence: TGCGCCAGCAGCCAAGATCGGCCCCTGCAAGATTTTTATGGCTACACCTTC.

This chain joins TRBV9 and TRBJ2-3; 11 bases fit TRBD1. The CDR3 consists of 17 residues. The J segment lost 3 bases and the V segment lost 0 bases, leaving 6 bases of the junction unmatched. CDR1 is SGDLS, CDR2 YYNGEE, per germline. The CDR3 DNA sequence: TGTGCCAGCAGCGTAGGGACAGGGGGCGACCGGACAGATACGCAGTATTTT. Translated, it gives CASSVGTGGDRTDTQYF.

This clonotype was observed at least ten times. The CDR3 DNA follows: TGTGCCACTCGGGACTGGGGTAGCACAGATACGCAGTATTTT. Protein sequence: CATRDWGSTDTQYF. This chain uses TRBV27 with TRBJ2-3; TRBD2 might be the D (6 bases). This CDR3 region has 14 residues. Per the germline V gene, CDR1 is MNHEY and CDR2 is SMNVEV (reference sequence). With 10 bases removed from V and 0 bases from J, the gap between germline ends came to 14 bases.

Concerning this clonotype itself: Sequence at one end of the junction differs from germline and may be a read error. This rearrangement joins TRBV24-1 to TRBJ2-3; no firm D call. Germline V gene data show CDR1 as KGHDR and CDR2 as SFDVKD. The CDR3 extends over 12 amino acids. The CDR3 region is CATAAQPNTRYF. The CDR3 region has the DNA TGTGCCACCGCGGCGCAACCAAATACGCGGTATTTT.

There are many counts of this clonotype. The chain employs TRBV16 and TRBJ1-1, with D uncertain. V was clipped by 2 bases and J by 0 bases, with 10 bases between them. The CDR3 loop spans 15 amino acids. The germline V gene has CDR1 KGHSY and CDR2 FQNENV. CDR3 nucleotides: TGTGCCAGCAGCCAAGGAAGGAGCATGAACACTGAAGCTTTCTTT. It specifies CASSQGRSMNTEAFF.

The V and J genes are TRBV10-3 and TRBJ2-1; maybe TRBD2 (6 bases). Germline assignment: CDR1 ENHRY and CDR2 SYGVKD. V lost 1 base to trimming and J lost 9 bases, with 10 bases between them. The CDR3 length is 13 residues. CDR3 bases: TGTGCCATCAGTGAGTATGGGGGGAGTGAGCAGTTCTTC. This gives the protein CAISEYGGSEQFF.

Comment on this clonotype: A much larger clone lies one base from this, so it may be a read error. V gene TRBV19 combines with J gene TRBJ1-5; no definite D call. Germline values: CDR1 LNHDA, CDR2 SQIVND (reference sequence). This CDR3 spans 16 amino acids. Deletions cut 2 bases from V and 3 bases from J, with 14 bases between. The DNA of the CDR3 is TGTGCCAGTAGTATAAAGGTGGCAGGATACAATCAGCCCCAGCATTTT. It is translated as CASSIKVAGYNQPQHF.

This clonotype was detected many times. This sequence joins TRBV15 and TRBJ1-1; 8 bases line up with TRBD1. CDR3 size: 15 residues. Germline V gene sequence: CDR1 LNHNV, CDR2 YYDKDF (reference sequence). V was clipped by 2 bases and J by 0 bases; unmatched bases: 2. CDR3 DNA: TGTGCCACCAGCAGACAGACAGGGGTGAACACTGAAGCTTTCTTT. Encoded protein: CATSRQTGVNTEAFF.

This clonotype was seen a few times. V usage is TRBV7-9 and J usage is TRBJ2-3; possibly TRBD1 for D (5 bases). V lost 3 bases and J 0 bases, leaving 13 bases between the germline ends. Germline CDR1 reads SEHNR; CDR2 reads FQNEAQ (reference sequence). The CDR3 totals 16 residues. CDR3 nucleotide sequence: TGTGCCAGCAGCTTGAGAACAGGTCATAGCACAGATACGCAGTATTTT. Translating gives CASSLRTGHSTDTQYF.

This clonotype came up a few times. The chain recombines TRBV19 with TRBJ2-5, with TRBD2 matching over 13 bases. V shed 5 bases, J shed 3 bases, and the junction held 3 bases outside the gene matches. The CDR3 loop spans 15 amino acids. Germline loops: CDR1 LNHDA, CDR2 SQIVND (reference sequence). This CDR3 is CASSSGTSGEETQYF. In DNA, the CDR3 is TGTGCCAGTAGTTCCGGGACTAGCGGGGAAGAGACCCAGTACTTC. Based on the CDR3 plus reference TRBV19 and TRBJ2-5, the full variable domain is DGGITQSPKYLFRKEGQNVTLSCEQNLNHDAMYWYRQDPGQGLRLIYYSQIVNDFQKGDIAEGYSVSREKKESFPLTVTSAQKNPTAFYLCASSSGTSGEETQYFGPGTRLLVL.

This clonotype was seen ten or more times. The chain couples TRBV7-6 to TRBJ2-5; 10 bases align to TRBD1. The CDR3 totals 15 residues. J was trimmed by 5 bases and V by 1 base; bases with no gene match: 4. CDR1 and CDR2 from the germline V gene are SGHVS and FNYEAQ. As DNA, the CDR3 is TGTGCCAGCAGCTTAGGACAGGGGGCACCGGAGACCCAGTACTTC. Translation: CASSLGQGAPETQYF.

The J gene is TRBJ1-2, the V gene TRBV19; possible D gene TRBD1, 5 bases. Per the germline V gene, CDR1 is LNHDA and CDR2 is SQIVND (reference sequence). The CDR3 has 14 residues. V was trimmed by 7 bases and J by 1 base, leaving 13 bases between them. As DNA, the CDR3 is TGTGCCAGTATTGGGGGGGAGAATAACTATGGCTACACCTTC. Its translation is CASIGGENNYGYTF.